This T cell receptor (beta chain) was identified during a study of T cell changes during pregnancy in multiple sclerosis. This table comes from immunoSEQ multiplex PCR, and its TCRdb copy is limited to in-frame clones, with some not included. Here the sample spans 60,000 to 70,000 clones, around 90% being singletons. The CDR3 has 13 residues. V was trimmed by 1 base and J by 8 bases, leaving 9 bases between them. Germline V CDR1 and CDR2: SGHNT, YYREEE (reference sequence). This specimen consisted of peripheral blood, obtained in the third trimester of pregnancy. The chain recombines TRBV5-4 with TRBJ1-4, with D possibly matching TRBD1 (6 bases). This sequence originates from a female donor in good health, enrolled as a control in a pregnancy study. CDR3 sequence reads: CASSLWQGEKLFF. DNA for the CDR3: TGTGCCAGCAGCTTGTGGCAGGGGGAAAAACTGTTTTTT. Variable domain in full (rest from reference TRBV5-4 and TRBJ1-4): ETGVTQSPTHLIKTRGQQVTLRCSSQSGHNTVSWYQQALGQGPQFIFQYYREEENGRGNFPPRFSGLQFPNYSSELNVNALELDDSALYLCASSLWQGEKLFFGSGTQLSVL.